The sequence of this TCR beta chain was determined in a study of blood T cell repertoires in COVID-19. The germline gives CDR1 MNHEY, CDR2 SVGAGI. V trimming: 5 bases; J trimming: 6 bases; junction bases outside the gene matches: 13. This CDR3 has 15 amino acids. Clones were sequenced by immunoSEQ multiplex PCR, and TCRdb holds only the in-frame ones, with some missing. The sample yields some 190,000 clones, 80% to 90% seen once. Sequenced: peripheral blood. The sequence was collected from a woman in her sixties or seventies with active or convalescent COVID-19. The V call is TRBV6-5, the J call TRBJ2-7; 7 positions agree with TRBD1. DNA for the CDR3: TGTGCCAGCAGTATCCAGACAGGGAATGGTGTCGAGCAGTACTTC. Translated, it gives CASSIQTGNGVEQYF.